The rows below give T cell receptor beta chains drawn from one sample of a study of blood T cell repertoires in COVID-19. Libraries were prepared by immunoSEQ multiplex PCR; TCRdb keeps only in-frame clonotypes and omits some of them. The profile shows under 150,000 clones, 84% of them singletons. The sample taken for sequencing was peripheral blood. The receptors stem from a woman between 40 and 50 years old with acute or convalescent COVID-19. Each CDR3 is given with its conserved first and last residue. A D gene is named only where the DNA matches it firmly. Rows may omit the clone size; those that give it use once, few, many or a size class.

V	J	size	D	DNA	CDR3
TRBV24-1	TRBJ2-3	NA	TRBD2	TGTGCCACCAGTGAGCCCCAGAGGGGCGGGGGTACAGATACGCAGTATTTT	CATSEPQRGGGTDTQYF
TRBV19	TRBJ1-5	once	NA	TGTGCCAGTAGTATTCAGGGTCTTCGGGATCAGCCCCAGCATTTT	CASSIQGLRDQPQHF
TRBV4-3	TRBJ2-3	once	NA	TGCGCCAGCAGCCAAGCTACTAGAAACACAGATACGCAGTATTTT	CASSQATRNTDTQYF
TRBV7-7	TRBJ2-2	few	NA	TGTGCCAGCAGCTGGGGGCGCGAAGGGGAGCTGTTTTTT	CASSWGREGELFF
TRBV5-4	TRBJ1-1	once	NA	TGTGCCAGCAGCAGCCCGCCGGGGAACACTGAAGCTTTCTTT	CASSSPPGNTEAFF
TRBV18	TRBJ2-7	few	TRBD2	TGTGCCAGCTCACCAAGTGCTAGCGGGGTCGAGCAGTACTTC	CASSPSASGVEQYF
TRBV18	TRBJ1-3	NA	NA	TGTGCCAGCTCACCCGGTTACTCTGGAAACACCATATATTTT	CASSPGYSGNTIYF
TRBV30	TRBJ2-7	once	NA	TGTGCCTGGAGTGCAACCATTCGGGGTAACTACGAGCAGTACTTC	CAWSATIRGNYEQYF
TRBV10-2	TRBJ2-7	once	TRBD2	TGCGCCAGCAGTGGAAGAGGGACTAGGACTCGCTACGAGCAGTACTTC	CASSGRGTRTRYEQYF
TRBV6-1	TRBJ1-5	NA	NA	TGTGCCAGCAGACCGGACACCCACAATCAGCCCCAGCATTTT	CASRPDTHNQPQHF
TRBV9	TRBJ1-1	few	NA	TGTGCCAGCAGCCCCTTCGGGCAGGGAGGGACTGAAGCTTTCTTT	CASSPFGQGGTEAFF
TRBV5-1	TRBJ2-7	once	TRBD1	TGCGCCAGCAGCTCCCCATTTACACAGGGGTTCGGCTACGAGCAGTACTTC	CASSSPFTQGFGYEQYF
TRBV15	TRBJ1-6	NA	NA	TGTGCCACCACTAAGGGTAGCGCTAATTCACCCCTCCACTTT	CATTKGSANSPLHF
TRBV19	TRBJ1-2	NA	TRBD1	TGTGCCGGTAAGGAGACAGGGGGCTTTGGCTATGGCTACACCTTC	CAGKETGGFGYGYTF
TRBV19	TRBJ2-6	NA	NA	TGTGCCAGTAGTATTTCAGGGGCTAACTCTGGGGCCAACGTCCTGACTTTC	CASSISGANSGANVLTF
TRBV7-9	TRBJ1-2	NA	TRBD1	TGTGCCAGCAGGATGGGACAGGGAGAATTTAACTATGGCTACACCTTC	CASRMGQGEFNYGYTF
TRBV2	TRBJ1-1	NA	NA	TGTGCCAGCAAAGCAGGGTGGGACACTGAAGCTTTCTTT	CASKAGWDTEAFF
TRBV5-1	TRBJ2-3	NA	NA	TGCGCCAGCAGCTTGGGGACTAGCACAGATACGCAGTATTTT	CASSLGTSTDTQYF
TRBV6-2/TRBV6-3	TRBJ1-1	NA	NA	TGTGCCAGCAGTCTCCGGGTGGAGGACGCTTTCTTT	CASSLRVEDAFF
TRBV9	TRBJ2-5	NA	NA	TGTGCCAGCAGCGCGAGGCAACTGGCTCGAGAGACCCAGTACTTC	CASSARQLARETQYF
TRBV6-4	TRBJ2-7	NA	TRBD2	TGTGCCAGCAGTCGGACTAGCGGGGGATCCTACGAGCAGTACTTC	CASSRTSGGSYEQYF
TRBV30	TRBJ1-3	once	TRBD1	TGTGCCTGGAAAGGCAGGGGGGGAAACACCATATATTTT	CAWKGRGGNTIYF
TRBV5-6	TRBJ1-4	NA	NA	TGTGCCAGCAGCAGCATAACAGGTTCGGAAAATGAAAAACTGTTTTTT	CASSSITGSENEKLFF
TRBV6-5	TRBJ1-1	NA	TRBD1	TGTGCCAGCAGGGGGACAGGGGGGAACACTGAAGCTTTCTTT	CASRGTGGNTEAFF